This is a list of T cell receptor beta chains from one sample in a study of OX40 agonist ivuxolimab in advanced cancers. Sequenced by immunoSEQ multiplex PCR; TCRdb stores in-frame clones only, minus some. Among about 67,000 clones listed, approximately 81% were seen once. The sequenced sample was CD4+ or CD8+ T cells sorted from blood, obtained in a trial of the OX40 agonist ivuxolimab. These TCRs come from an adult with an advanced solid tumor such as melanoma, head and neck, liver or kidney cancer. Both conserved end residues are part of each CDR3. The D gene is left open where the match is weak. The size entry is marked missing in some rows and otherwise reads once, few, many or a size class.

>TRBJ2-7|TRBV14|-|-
TGTGCCAGCAGCCAGATGAAGGGTATGGCGTCGGAGCAGTACTTC
CASSQMKGMASEQYF
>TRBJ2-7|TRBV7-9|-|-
TGTGCCAGCAAAGGTGGGGGTGGGCCGCGCGAGCAGTACTTC
CASKGGGGPREQYF
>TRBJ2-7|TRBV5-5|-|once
TGTGCCAGCAGCCCGACAGAGTACGAGCAGTACTTC
CASSPTEYEQYF
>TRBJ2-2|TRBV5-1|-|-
TGCGCCAGCAGCTTTGCCTGGCAGGGTAAGGCCGGGGAGCTGTTTTTT
CASSFAWQGKAGELFF
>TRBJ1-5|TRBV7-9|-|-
TGTGCCAGCAGCTTAATTGCTGGGACTAATCAGCCCCAGCATTTT
CASSLIAGTNQPQHF
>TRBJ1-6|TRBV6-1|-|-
TGTGCCAGCAGTGAGGTCCCTCTCCAGACCCCCCTCCACTTT
CASSEVPLQTPLHF
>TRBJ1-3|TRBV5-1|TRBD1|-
TGCGCCAGCAGGGGACAGGGCCTTTCTGGAAACACCATATATTTT
CASRGQGLSGNTIYF
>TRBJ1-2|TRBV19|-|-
TGTGCCAGTAGTATGAGGTTGAAGGGCAGTTTCTTGCCTAACTATGGCTACACCTTC
CASSMRLKGSFLPNYGYTF
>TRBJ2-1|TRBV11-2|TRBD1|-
TGTGCCAGCAGCTTACCGACGACAGGGGTCGATGAGCAGTTCTTC
CASSLPTTGVDEQFF
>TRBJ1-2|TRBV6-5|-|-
TGTGCCAGCAGGGCGCCGGGCTCTCGGCACACCTTC
CASRAPGSRHTF
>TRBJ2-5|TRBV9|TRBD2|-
TGTGCCAGCAGCGTTGCGGGGGGGCTCCAAGAGACCCAGTACTTC
CASSVAGGLQETQYF
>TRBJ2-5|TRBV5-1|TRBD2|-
TGCGCCAGCAGCCCCCGGGCTAGCGGGGGAGGTGAGACCCAGTACTTC
CASSPRASGGGETQYF
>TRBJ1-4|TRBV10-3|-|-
TGTGCCATCAGCCCCGGGACGAATAATGAAAAACTGTTTTTT
CAISPGTNNEKLFF
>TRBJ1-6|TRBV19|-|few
TGTGCCAGTAGCCCTCAGGGAAATTCACCCCTCCACTTT
CASSPQGNSPLHF
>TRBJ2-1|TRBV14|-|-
TGTGCCAGCAGCCAAGTGTCGATCAGGGCCAATGAGCAGTTCTTC
CASSQVSIRANEQFF
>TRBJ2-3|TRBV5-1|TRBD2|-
TGCGCCAGCAGCCAAGGACTAGCGGGGGGATTCACAGATACGCAGTATTTT
CASSQGLAGGFTDTQYF
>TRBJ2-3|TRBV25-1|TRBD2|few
TGTGCCAGCAGTGAATATACGGCTAGCGGGGGGATCACAGATACGCAGTATTTT
CASSEYTASGGITDTQYF
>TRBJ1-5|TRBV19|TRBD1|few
TGTGCCAGTAGTGTCACCGGGACAGGGAATCAGCCCCAGCATTTT
CASSVTGTGNQPQHF
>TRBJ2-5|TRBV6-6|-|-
TGTGCCAGCAGTTACTCGATTGGTAGGGGACAGACCCAGTACTTC
CASSYSIGRGQTQYF
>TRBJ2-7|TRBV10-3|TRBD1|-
TGTGCCATCAGCTCCTCGACAGGGAACTCCTACGAGCAGTACTTC
CAISSSTGNSYEQYF
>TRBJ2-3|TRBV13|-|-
TGTGCCAGCAGCTCACAGGGCCCAGATACGCAGTATTTT
CASSSQGPDTQYF
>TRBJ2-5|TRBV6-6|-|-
TGTGCCAGCAGCCTCCTGAGCGGGACCCAGTACTTC
CASSLLSGTQYF
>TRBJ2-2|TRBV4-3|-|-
TGCGCCAGCAGCCAAGATCTGAGGAGGGACACCGGGGAGCTGTTTTTT
CASSQDLRRDTGELFF
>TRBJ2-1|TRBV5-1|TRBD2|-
TGCGCCAGCAGCACGTGGACTAGCGGGGGGTTGACAAATCACAATGAGCAGTTCTTC
CASSTWTSGGLTNHNEQFF
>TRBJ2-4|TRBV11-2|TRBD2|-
TGTGCCAGCAGTTGGAGGGCGGGGGGGCGACTAGCCAAAAACATTCAGTACTTC
CASSWRAGGRLAKNIQYF
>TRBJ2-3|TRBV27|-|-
TGTGCCAGCAGTTTACTAGCGACTAGCACAGATACGCAGTATTTT
CASSLLATSTDTQYF
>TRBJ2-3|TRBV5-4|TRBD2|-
TGTGCCAGCAGCTTTCGACTAGCGGGGGGCTACACAGATACGCAGTATTTT
CASSFRLAGGYTDTQYF
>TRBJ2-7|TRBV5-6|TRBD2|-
TGTGCCAGCAGCTTGAGCGGGGCCAACCACGAGCAGTACTTC
CASSLSGANHEQYF
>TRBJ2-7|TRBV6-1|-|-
TGTGCCAGCAGTGAAGACGGCAGGAGCTCCTACGAGCAGTACTTC
CASSEDGRSSYEQYF
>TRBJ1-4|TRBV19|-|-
TGTGCCAGTAGTAGACAAAATGAAAAACTGTTTTTT
CASSRQNEKLFF
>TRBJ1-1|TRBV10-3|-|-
TGTGCCATCAGTGAATTGAACACTGAAGCTTTCTTT
CAISELNTEAFF
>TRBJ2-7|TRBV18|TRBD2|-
TGTGCCAGCTCACCACGGCGACTAGCGGGGGGGCAATCCTACGAGCAGTACTTC
CASSPRRLAGGQSYEQYF
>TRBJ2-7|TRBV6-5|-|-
TGTGCCAGCAAGCCGGGTCAAGGGGACGAGCAGTACTTC
CASKPGQGDEQYF
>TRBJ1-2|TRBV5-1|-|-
TGCGCCAGCACCTTGGGGGAGACAGGTCTTGGCTACACCTTC
CASTLGETGLGYTF
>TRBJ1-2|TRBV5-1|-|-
TGCGCCAGCAGCTTGGGAGGGACCTCCCTTGGCTACACCTTC
CASSLGGTSLGYTF
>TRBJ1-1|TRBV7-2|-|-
TGTGCCAGCAGCTTAGTCTTCGGACAGAAAGCTTTCTTT
CASSLVFGQKAFF
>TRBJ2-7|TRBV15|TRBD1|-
TGTGCCACCAGCAACACAGGGGGACGGGAGCAGTACTTC
CATSNTGGREQYF
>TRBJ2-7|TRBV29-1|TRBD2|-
TGCAGCGTTGAATCAATATCGAGGGCGGGGGATATCTACGAGCAGTACTTC
CSVESISRAGDIYEQYF
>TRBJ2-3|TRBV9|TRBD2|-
TGTGCCAGCAGCGCGCTAGCGGGGGGGATGGACACGCAGTATTTT
CASSALAGGMDTQYF
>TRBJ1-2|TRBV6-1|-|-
TGTGCCAGCAGTGCCTCCCCAGACGGCTACACCTTC
CASSASPDGYTF
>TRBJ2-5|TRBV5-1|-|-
TGCGCCAGCAGCTTGGGTCCCGTTGGGCAAGAGACCCAGTACTTC
CASSLGPVGQETQYF
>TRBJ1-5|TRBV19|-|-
TGTGCCAGTAGTTCCAGAGTTTCCAATAGCAATCAGCCCCAGCATTTT
CASSSRVSNSNQPQHF
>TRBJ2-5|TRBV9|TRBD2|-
TGTGCCAGCAGTGAACCTAGCGGGGGGGAGACCCAGTACTTC
CASSEPSGGETQYF
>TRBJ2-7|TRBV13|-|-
TGTGCCAGCAAAGGGAATACCGGGACGGAAAACGCCTACGAGCAGTACTTC
CASKGNTGTENAYEQYF
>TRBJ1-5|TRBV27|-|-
TGTGCCAGCAGTCTTTACTCCAACAATCAGCCCCAGCATTTT
CASSLYSNNQPQHF
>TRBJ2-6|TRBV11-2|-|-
TGTGCCAGCAGCCTGTGGGGCGCTGGGGCCAACGTCCTGACTTTC
CASSLWGAGANVLTF